What follows are 5 T cell receptor beta chains derived from one specimen sequenced in a study of monozygotic twins with inflammatory bowel disease. TCRdb processed the 5' RACE reads again and assigns one entry to each CDR3 protein, with no DNA. The sample table sets out 400,000 or so distinct CDR3 sequences. Specimen: blood. These receptors came from a human donor with ulcerative colitis or Crohn's disease, or a healthy co-twin of an affected twin (not recorded which).

The CDR3 region is CASSLATSGGILEQFF. V usage is TRBV5-1 and J usage is TRBJ2-1; TCRdb's D gene call, TRBD2, goes unchecked for lack of DNA. The germline V gene encodes CDR1 SGHRS and CDR2 YFSETQ. This CDR3 is built from 16 residues.

CDR3 sequence reads: CSAPLASGIDEQFF. This chain links TRBV20-1 with TRBJ2-1; lacking DNA, the TRBD2 call made by TCRdb goes unchecked. CDR1 is DFQATT and CDR2 is SNEGSKA in the germline V gene (reference sequence). This CDR3 contains 14 residues.

V gene TRBV7-2 combines with J gene TRBJ1-1; TCRdb proposes TRBD1, but this gene call is untestable without DNA. Germline-derived CDR1 and CDR2 are SGHTA and FQGNSA. The CDR3 runs 14 residues. The CDR3 protein is CASSTGQGNTEAFF.

This chain links TRBV5-6 with TRBJ2-5; TCRdb's D call, TRBD2, is unchecked because there is no DNA. Germline lookup yields CDR1 SGHDT and CDR2 YYEEEE. The CDR3 is made up of 17 amino acids. The CDR3 loop is CASSLEASGPRGETQYF.

V gene TRBV27 combines with J gene TRBJ1-2; the TCRdb D gene call, TRBD1, has no DNA to confirm it. The germline CDR1 and CDR2 sequences are MNHEY and SMNVEV (reference sequence). The CDR3 runs to 16 residues. CDR3 in amino acids: CASSSSRDRVIYGYTF.